The T cell receptor beta chain under discussion was sequenced for a study of blood T cell repertoires in COVID-19. On the study more broadly: Donors in the United States, Italy and Spain gave samples during acute or convalescent COVID-19. In each case, the material was cDNA or gDNA derived from T cells, B-cell-depleted T cells, or PBMCs.

Germline-derived CDR1 and CDR2 are SGHDT and YYEEEE. The length of the CDR3 is 15 residues. V was cut by 4 bases and J by 0 bases, with 8 bases left in between. Original data processing: Counts of nucleated cells, estimated from reference gene primer amplification, were obtained. The table came from immunoSEQ multiplex PCR; TCRdb's copy has only in-frame clones and leaves some out. From that table come the V and J calls and clone size; the DNA was used to work out D and trimming. The sample consists of about 220,000 clones, approximately 77% of them appearing once. The receptor's source is a woman over 75 with acute or convalescent COVID-19. The rearrangement uses TRBV5-6 and TRBJ2-6, with a weak D call TRBD1 (5 bases). Sequencing used peripheral blood. The DNA of the CDR3 is TGTGCCAGCAGCGGAGACAGCTCTGGGGCCAACGTCCTGACTTTC. Its protein is CASSGDSSGANVLTF.